This T cell receptor beta chain was identified during a study of CD8+CD57+ T cells in acquired aplastic anemia. Across the study: The sorted CD4+ and CD8+ cells yielded an average approximately 3 ug of DNA. The study obtained approximately 11 million reads on average for CD4+ cells from healthy donors. General study results and limits: Some 28 sequences, all CD8+ CDR3, were shared between patients and controls.

Germline loops: CDR1 ENHRY, CDR2 SYGVKD. This CDR3 is 14 amino acids long. On this clonotype: The antigen is not known. Germline and junction disagree at one end, which may indicate a read error.

Using genomic DNA as the template, TCR beta VDJ and CDR3 profiling was carried out. TCRdb reprocessed the reads with MiXCR, giving one entry per CDR3 protein. The sample contains about 210,000 distinct CDR3 sequences, roughly 57% of which appear only once. The sequence came from a human donor in good health. The J gene is TRBJ1-6, the V gene TRBV10-3; unclear D gene. Sequenced material: sorted CD4+, CD8+, or CD8+CD57+ T cells (not recorded which) from PBMCs. CDR3 sequence (DNA): TGTGCCAGCAGTTACGGGAGGGATTCCTCACCCCTCCACTTT. Protein sequence: CASSYGRDSSPLHF.